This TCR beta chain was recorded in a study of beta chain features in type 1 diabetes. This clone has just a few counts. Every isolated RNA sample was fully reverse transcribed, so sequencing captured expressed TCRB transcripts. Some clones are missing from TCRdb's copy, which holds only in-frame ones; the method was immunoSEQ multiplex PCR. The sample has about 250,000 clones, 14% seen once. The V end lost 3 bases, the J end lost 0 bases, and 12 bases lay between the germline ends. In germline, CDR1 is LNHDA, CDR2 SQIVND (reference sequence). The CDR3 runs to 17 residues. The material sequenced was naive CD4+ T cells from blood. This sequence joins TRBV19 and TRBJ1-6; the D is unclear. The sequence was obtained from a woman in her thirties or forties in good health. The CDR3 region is CASSMWSGSSYNSPLHF. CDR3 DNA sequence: TGTGCCAGTAGTATGTGGAGTGGAAGCTCCTATAATTCACCCCTCCACTTT.